The clone carrying this TCR beta chain was seen ten or more times. Its antigen remains unknown. Axillary draining lymph nodes of breast cancer patients supplied the node samples. This entry belongs to a study of breast tumors, draining lymph nodes, adjacent tissues. MiXCR, applied by TCRdb to the multiplex PCR reads, yields one record per CDR3 protein. The repertoire includes about 230,000 distinct CDR3 sequences, about 30% of them detected once, and roughly 1.3% sits in the top ten. The V end lost 4 bases, the J end lost 5 bases, and 20 bases lay between the germline ends. The CDR3 loop spans 16 amino acids. Germline V CDR1 and CDR2: MNHEY, SVGEGT. Findings and limits, study-wide: Tumor and nontumor repertoires were significantly more similar in luminal-like than in basal-like breast cancer. That most tumor T cells come from lymph nodes remained unproven. Data fit most tumor T cells coming from lymph node, expanding in tumor. Tumor repertoires ranked between lymph nodes and nontumor tissue in diversity, with V and J gene preferences.

This TCR was sampled from a female donor with breast cancer. Some clones in this sample may be carry-over from other donors' samples. This chain links TRBV6-2 or TRBV6-3 with TRBJ2-5, with D tentatively TRBD2 (6 bases). Sequencing was carried out using axillary lymph node tissue. CDR3 region: CASSSDVAGLGETQYF. The CDR3 region has the DNA TGTGCCAGCAGTTCCGACGTCGCGGGGTTAGGTGAGACCCAGTACTTC.